The rows below give T cell receptor beta chains drawn from one sample of a study of cytotoxic CD8 clonotypes in ibrutinib-treated CLL. The method was immunoSEQ multiplex PCR; TCRdb's version includes in-frame clones alone and lacks a portion of them. The table shows tens of thousands of clones, with about 47% occurring only once. Sequenced material: PBMCs, taken before ibrutinib treatment. The receptors were gathered from a human donor with chronic lymphocytic leukemia. Each CDR3 is given without its conserved first and last residue.

v_gene,j_gene,CDR3aa
TRBV6-5,TRBJ1-2,ASSHRKGNSYT
TRBV7-7,TRBJ2-7,ASSLGLRADEQY
TRBV23-1,TRBJ2-2,ASSLGAGANTGELF
TRBV19,TRBJ1-1,ASSIGREVEAF
TRBV19,TRBJ2-2,ASKGRGQNTGELF
TRBV27,TRBJ1-6,ASSFRTLRGVSPLH
TRBV5-1,TRBJ1-2,ASSPTGVGGYT
TRBV4-2,TRBJ2-7,ASSQQREGESY
TRBV29-1,TRBJ1-4,SVEDRGNEKLF
TRBV29-1,TRBJ2-4,SVARGTAKNIQY
TRBV2,TRBJ1-6,ASKARGLGSPLH
TRBV6-1,TRBJ1-1,ASSVLGGNTEAF
TRBV6-5,TRBJ1-6,ASSSGFLALH
TRBV18,TRBJ2-7,ASSRSQGRATEQY
TRBV7-2,TRBJ1-2,ASSLSVRYT
TRBV27,TRBJ2-5,ASSKQDRETQY
TRBV7-3,TRBJ2-7,ASSLGTGPGYEQY
TRBV5-4,TRBJ2-3,ASSLVAVGTDTQY
TRBV27,TRBJ1-1,ASSLAPGHLNTEAF
TRBV13,TRBJ1-5,ASSEGQDSNQPQH
TRBV9,TRBJ2-2,ASSAQGPGELF
TRBV7-9,TRBJ1-3,ASSATGFSGNTIY
TRBV25-1,TRBJ1-4,ASSDRDANEKLF
TRBV13,TRBJ2-1,ASSLVLGVHEQF
TRBV19,TRBJ1-3,ASSPWEGAEGNTIY
TRBV19,TRBJ1-5,ASSRLTGGQPQH